The 29 T cell receptor beta chains reported below all come from one sample, sequenced in a study of blood T cell repertoires in COVID-19. Generated by immunoSEQ multiplex PCR, the TCRdb table keeps only in-frame clones and is missing some. The data show some 160,000 clones, with around three quarters seen just once and roughly 4.2% held by the top ten. The source material was peripheral blood. These receptor sequences come from a man in his 60s with acute or convalescent COVID-19.

The V gene is TRBV6-5, the J gene TRBJ1-2; perhaps TRBD1 as D (5 bases). V lost 6 bases to trimming and J lost 8 bases, with 16 bases between them. The CDR3 covers 13 residues. Germline values: CDR1 MNHEY, CDR2 SVGAGI. CDR3 DNA: TGTGCCAGCAGCTTCCGGGGGTTAGAGGGCTACACCTTC. The encoded protein is CASSFRGLEGYTF.

The chain joins TRBV5-4 to TRBJ2-5, with 10 bases lining up with TRBD2. Germline V gene lookup returns CDR1 SGHNT and CDR2 YYREEE (reference sequence). The CDR3 has 14 amino acids. V shed 4 bases and J 4 bases; nucleotides not matched to a gene: 4. CDR3 in DNA: TGTGCCAGCAGCGTACTAGCGGGAAGAGAGACCCAGTACTTC. Protein: CASSVLAGRETQYF.

The chain joins TRBV9 to TRBJ2-3; 10 nucleotides agree with TRBD1. The germline CDR1 and CDR2 sequences are SGDLS and YYNGEE. V dropped 2 bases and J dropped 2; count of bases not matched to a gene: 11. This CDR3 spans 18 amino acids. The CDR3 here is CASSVGPPGQGFTDTQYF. CDR3 nucleotides: TGTGCCAGCAGCGTCGGGCCTCCGGGACAGGGGTTCACAGATACGCAGTATTTT.

This chain joins TRBV30 and TRBJ1-3; 8 bases align to TRBD1. The germline V gene encodes CDR1 GTSNPN and CDR2 SVGIG (reference sequence). The length of the CDR3 is 13 residues. Unmatched junction bases numbered 0, after V lost 3 bases and J lost 2 bases. CDR3 coding DNA: TGTGCCTGGAGACAGGGGGCTGGAAACACCATATATTTT. As protein: CAWRQGAGNTIYF.

This clone has a single count. The chain couples TRBV7-9 to TRBJ2-7; 8 positions match TRBD2. Germline values: CDR1 SEHNR, CDR2 FQNEAQ (reference sequence). There are 15 residues in the CDR3. Trimming cost V 5 bases and J 2 bases; bases outside gene matches: 8. CDR3 loop: CASSLGLEATYEQYF. The CDR3 DNA sequence: TGTGCCAGCAGCCTGGGACTAGAGGCTACCTACGAGCAGTACTTC.

This rearrangement joins TRBV18 to TRBJ2-7, with TRBD2 as a possible D gene (6 bases). Trimming removed 3 bases from V and 7 bases from J, with 22 bases in between. The CDR3 covers 16 residues. Germline V CDR1 and CDR2: KGHSH, LQKENI. As DNA, the CDR3 is TGTGCCAGCTCACCGTGGGTCGGGACCGACCGGGGGGAGCAGTACTTC. It is translated as CASSPWVGTDRGEQYF.

This rearrangement joins TRBV9 to TRBJ2-3; D unresolved. Germline CDR1 SGDLS, CDR2 YYNGEE. The CDR3 length is 13 residues. V was clipped by 3 bases and J by 2 bases, with 7 bases between them. CDR3 amino acids: CASSGDNTDTQYF. The CDR3 DNA is TGTGCCAGCAGCGGTGACAACACAGATACGCAGTATTTT.

The chain links TRBV23-1 to TRBJ2-7, with a tentative D call TRBD2 (5 bases). TRBV23-1 is noted as an ORF with a role that remains uncertain. The CDR3 is made up of 14 amino acids. V was pared by 7 bases and J by 2 bases, with 15 bases between. CDR3 nucleotides: TGCGCCAGCATGTGGGGAGTGGCCCCCTACGAGCAGTACTTC. It is translated as CASMWGVAPYEQYF.

This clone was recorded once. This chain connects TRBV5-1 to TRBJ2-3; possibly TRBD2 for D (5 bases). This CDR3 contains 13 residues. Trimming shortened V by 1 base and J by 5 bases, and 8 bases separated the two germline ends. Germline CDR1 reads SGHRS; CDR2 reads YFSETQ. CDR3 DNA sequence: TGCGCCAGCAGCTTGAATCGGGGAGATACGCAGTATTTT. Residues: CASSLNRGDTQYF.

The J gene is TRBJ2-7, the V gene TRBV19; 8 nucleotides align to TRBD1. This CDR3 region has 14 residues. V dropped 3 bases and J dropped 0; count of bases not matched to a gene: 1. Germline V gives CDR1 LNHDA, CDR2 SQIVND (reference sequence). CDR3 nucleotide sequence: TGTGCCAGTAGTATCACAGGGGGCTCCTACGAGCAGTACTTC. Its translation is CASSITGGSYEQYF.

A remark on this clone: Different DNA sequences within this sample yield the same CDR3. The V call is TRBV28, the J call TRBJ1-3; the D is unclear. Germline assignment: CDR1 MDHEN and CDR2 SYDVKM. V was cut by 3 bases and J by 3 bases, with 3 bases left in between. The CDR3 sequence is 12 residues long. The DNA for the CDR3 is TGTGCCAGCAGTTTTCGTGGAAACACCATATATTTT. The encoded protein is CASSFRGNTIYF.

The chain is built from TRBV18 and TRBJ2-3; 8 bases fit TRBD2. The CDR3 loop spans 15 amino acids. The trim removed 0 bases at V and 8 bases at J, leaving 7 bases unmatched. The germline CDR1 and CDR2 sequences are KGHSH and LQKENI. Here the CDR3 reads CASSPPGLVEGTQYF. The CDR3 bases are TGTGCCAGCTCACCACCGGGACTAGTGGAAGGTACGCAGTATTTT.

The V gene is TRBV7-9, the J gene TRBJ2-2; 9 bases align to TRBD2. Germline loops: CDR1 SEHNR, CDR2 FQNEAQ (reference sequence). V trimming: 5 bases; J trimming: 5 bases; junction bases outside the gene matches: 3. This CDR3 has 14 residues. Written as DNA, the CDR3 is TGTGCCAGCAGCAAGACTAGCGGAACCGGGGAGCTGTTTTTT. Translating it yields CASSKTSGTGELFF.

The chain couples TRBV30 to TRBJ1-5; 7 bases match TRBD1. From germline, CDR1 is GTSNPN and CDR2 SVGIG (reference sequence). The V segment lost 3 bases and the J segment 4 bases; nucleotides outside the gene matches: 9. This CDR3 is built from 15 residues. As DNA, the CDR3 is TGTGCCTGGAGCCCGGGGACAGCCAGAAATCAGCCCCAGCATTTT. Its protein is CAWSPGTARNQPQHF.

The rearrangement joins TRBV28 to TRBJ1-5; D perhaps matches TRBD1 (6 bases). Germline loops: CDR1 MDHEN, CDR2 SYDVKM. Trimming removed 6 bases at V and 4 bases at J, with 16 bases between. This CDR3 is built from 15 residues. The CDR3 region is CASSFRQGRNQPQHF. CDR3 nucleotide sequence: TGTGCCAGCAGCTTTAGGCAGGGGCGAAATCAGCCCCAGCATTTT.

This sequence joins TRBV28 and TRBJ1-2, with 7 bases fitting TRBD1. Unmatched junction bases numbered 14, after V lost 5 bases and J lost 8 bases. The CDR3 is 15 amino acids. Germline V gene data show CDR1 as MDHEN and CDR2 as SYDVKM. The CDR3 sequence: CASSRLGQASGGYTF. CDR3 DNA: TGTGCCAGCAGTCGCCTCGGACAGGCCTCTGGGGGCTACACCTTC.

A single count supports this clone. The V gene is TRBV2, the J gene TRBJ2-7, with 11 positions matching TRBD2. The V and J ends lost 8 bases and 2 bases, in that order; junction bases with no gene match: 8. CDR1 is SNHLY, CDR2 FYNNEI, per germline. CDR3 length equals 15 residues. For the CDR3, the DNA is TGTGCCAGCCACACTAGCGGGAGAATGACCTACGAGCAGTACTTC. It yields the protein CASHTSGRMTYEQYF.

The chain recombines TRBV19 with TRBJ2-1; the D gene is possibly TRBD2 (6 bases). V shed 6 bases and J shed 4 bases, with 10 bases lying between them. CDR1 is LNHDA and CDR2 is SQIVND in the germline V gene (reference sequence). The CDR3 spans 13 residues. As DNA, the CDR3 is TGTGCCAGTAGCGGGAGTTTGTACAATGAGCAGTTCTTC. It codes for CASSGSLYNEQFF.

V usage is TRBV9 and J usage is TRBJ1-2; a possible D gene is TRBD1 (5 bases). Germline V CDR1 and CDR2: SGDLS, YYNGEE. Trimming left V 3 bases short and J 8 bases short, with 23 bases between. The CDR3 sequence is 16 residues long. Here the CDR3 reads CASSAHPNRGEVGYTF. Written as DNA, the CDR3 is TGTGCCAGCAGCGCCCATCCGAATCGAGGGGAGGTAGGCTACACCTTC.

This rearrangement joins TRBV18 to TRBJ1-2, with unresolved D. Trimming pared 0 bases from V and 10 bases from J, leaving 21 bases between. CDR1 is KGHSH, CDR2 LQKENI, per germline. This CDR3 has 16 amino acids. The CDR3 nucleotides are TGTGCCAGCTCACCACCGGAGCCGGGTCCTGCGCGAGTCTACACCTTC. This translates into CASSPPEPGPARVYTF.

The chain joins TRBV6-5 to TRBJ2-3; D gene ambiguous. V lost 2 bases and J 2 bases, leaving 14 bases between the germline ends. This CDR3 contains 16 residues. Germline V CDR1 and CDR2: MNHEY, SVGAGI. CDR3 coding DNA: TGTGCCAGCAGTTACGACGAGGCAGCCACCACAGATACGCAGTATTTT. Its translation: CASSYDEAATTDTQYF.

A few counts support this clone. The chain carries TRBV28 and TRBJ1-1, with D maybe TRBD1 (5 bases). V was shortened by 6 bases and J by 1 base, with 15 bases between the two germline ends. This CDR3 is built from 15 residues. Germline lookup yields CDR1 MDHEN and CDR2 SYDVKM. This CDR3 is CASRELGLRNTEAFF. The DNA for the CDR3 is TGTGCCAGCAGAGAATTGGGACTGAGGAACACTGAAGCTTTCTTT. The whole variable domain, filled in from reference TRBV28 and TRBJ1-1, reads DVKVTQSSRYLVKRTGEKVFLECVQDMDHENMFWYRQDPGLGLRLIYFSYDVKMKEKGDIPEGYSVSREKKERFSLILESASTNQTSMYLCASRELGLRNTEAFFGQGTRLTVV.

This rearrangement joins TRBV4-1 to TRBJ2-7, with 7 positions matching TRBD1. CDR3 length: 15 amino acids. V gave up 5 bases and J gave up 3 bases; unmatched junction bases: 10. CDR1 and CDR2 (germline): MGHRA, YSYEKL. CDR3 residues: CASSDPGTEFYEQYF. For the CDR3, the DNA is TGCGCCAGCAGCGACCCCGGGACAGAGTTCTACGAGCAGTACTTC.

The table lists this clone with a few counts. CDR3 bases: TGTGCCAGCAGCCACGAGCATATGGGCTACACCTTC. Translated, it gives CASSHEHMGYTF. The genes are TRBV3-1 (or the pseudogene TRBV3-2) and TRBJ1-2, with D unclear. Germline values: CDR1 LGHDT, CDR2 YNNKEL (reference sequence). Trimming pared 3 bases from V and 8 bases from J, leaving 10 bases between. This CDR3 is built from 12 residues.

The V and J genes are TRBV28 and TRBJ2-7; maybe TRBD2 (5 bases). This CDR3 contains 15 residues. V lost 3 bases and J 3 bases, leaving 15 bases between the germline ends. CDR1 and CDR2 from the germline V gene are MDHEN and SYDVKM. DNA of the CDR3: TGTGCCAGCAGTTTTGGTGGGAGTAAAGTCTACGAGCAGTACTTC. Protein product: CASSFGGSKVYEQYF.

The V and J genes are TRBV24-1 and TRBJ2-1; TRBD1 matches 7 bases. Germline CDR1 reads KGHDR; CDR2 reads SFDVKD. Trimming cost V 5 bases and J 4 bases; bases outside gene matches: 4. The CDR3 is 14 amino acids. The CDR3 DNA sequence: TGTGCCACCAGTGGGACAGGACGATACAATGAGCAGTTCTTC. Amino acids: CATSGTGRYNEQFF.

V is TRBV28 and J is TRBJ1-4; TRBD1 might be the D (6 bases). The CDR3 has 14 amino acids. Germline CDR1 reads MDHEN; CDR2 reads SYDVKM. The ends were cut back, 8 bases at V and 8 bases at J, with 18 bases in the middle. CDR3 region: CASLEGVVGEKLFF. In DNA form, the CDR3 reads TGTGCCAGCCTTGAGGGGGTTGTTGGGGAAAAACTGTTTTTT.

This chain uses TRBV19 with TRBJ1-2; D is ambiguous. Trimming shortened V by 5 bases and J by 2 bases, and 9 bases separated the two germline ends. The CDR3 has 13 amino acids. Germline V gives CDR1 LNHDA, CDR2 SQIVND (reference sequence). The CDR3 here is CASSPNLNYGYTF. Written as DNA, the CDR3 is TGTGCCAGTAGTCCAAATCTAAACTATGGCTACACCTTC.

The chain joins TRBV27 to TRBJ2-1; D is ambiguous. Germline assignment: CDR1 MNHEY and CDR2 SMNVEV (reference sequence). Deletions cut 5 bases from V and 10 bases from J, with 15 bases between. The CDR3 length is 13 residues. Written as DNA, the CDR3 is TGTGCCAGCAGTCCTACTCGACTGCAGGAGCAGTTCTTC. Amino acid sequence: CASSPTRLQEQFF.